This TCR beta chain was recovered during a study of cytomegalovirus exposure and HLA in healthy donors. Amplification used 60 Vbeta primers and 13 Jbeta primers. The data were produced by immunoSEQ multiplex PCR, yet TCRdb's version contains in-frame clones alone and is incomplete. This table holds approximately 120,000 clones, about 69% found once. Germline lookup yields CDR1 MDHEN and CDR2 SYDVKM. This CDR3 is 13 amino acids long. Trimming stripped 6 bases from V and 1 base from J, with 9 bases between. This sequence was found in a man aged 30-40 years in good health and CMV-seronegative. Sequenced input: PBMCs. The rearrangement links TRBV28 to TRBJ2-5; D perhaps matches TRBD1 (6 bases). The CDR3, as DNA: TGTGCCAGCAGACGGACAGTCCAAGAGACCCAGTACTTC. Its translation is CASRRTVQETQYF.